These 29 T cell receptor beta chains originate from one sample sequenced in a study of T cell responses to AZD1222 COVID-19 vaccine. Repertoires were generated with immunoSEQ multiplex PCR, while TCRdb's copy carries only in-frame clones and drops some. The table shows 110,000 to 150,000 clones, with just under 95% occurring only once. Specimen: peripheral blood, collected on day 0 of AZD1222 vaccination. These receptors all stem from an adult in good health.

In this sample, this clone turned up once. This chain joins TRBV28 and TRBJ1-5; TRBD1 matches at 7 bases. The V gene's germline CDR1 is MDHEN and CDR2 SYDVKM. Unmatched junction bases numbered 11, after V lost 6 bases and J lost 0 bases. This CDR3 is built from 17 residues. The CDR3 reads CASSPQGYGYSNQPQHF. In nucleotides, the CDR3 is TGTGCCAGCAGCCCACAGGGGTACGGCTATAGCAATCAGCCCCAGCATTTT.

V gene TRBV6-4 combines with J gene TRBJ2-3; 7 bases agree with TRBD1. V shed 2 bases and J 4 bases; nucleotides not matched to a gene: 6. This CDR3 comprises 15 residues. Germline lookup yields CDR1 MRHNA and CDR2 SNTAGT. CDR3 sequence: CASSDRPGGPDTQYF. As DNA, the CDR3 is TGTGCCAGCAGTGACAGGCCAGGGGGACCAGATACGCAGTATTTT.

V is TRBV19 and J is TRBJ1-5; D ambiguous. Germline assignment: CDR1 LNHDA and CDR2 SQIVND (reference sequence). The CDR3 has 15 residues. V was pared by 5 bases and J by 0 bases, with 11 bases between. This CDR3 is CASSPRIYSNQPQHF. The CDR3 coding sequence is TGTGCCAGTAGTCCAAGGATTTATAGCAATCAGCCCCAGCATTTT.

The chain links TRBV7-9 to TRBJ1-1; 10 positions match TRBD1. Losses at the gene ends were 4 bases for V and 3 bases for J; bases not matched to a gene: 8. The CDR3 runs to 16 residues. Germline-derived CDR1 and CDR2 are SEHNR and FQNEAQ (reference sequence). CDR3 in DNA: TGTGCCAGCAGCTCACGACAGGGGGCGAGGGACACTGAAGCTTTCTTT. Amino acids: CASSSRQGARDTEAFF.

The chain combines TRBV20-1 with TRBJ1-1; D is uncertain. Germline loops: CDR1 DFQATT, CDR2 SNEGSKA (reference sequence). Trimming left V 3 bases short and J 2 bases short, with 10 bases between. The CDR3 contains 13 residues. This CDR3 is CSASTGPNTEAFF. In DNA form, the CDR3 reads TGCAGTGCTAGTACTGGACCTAACACTGAAGCTTTCTTT.

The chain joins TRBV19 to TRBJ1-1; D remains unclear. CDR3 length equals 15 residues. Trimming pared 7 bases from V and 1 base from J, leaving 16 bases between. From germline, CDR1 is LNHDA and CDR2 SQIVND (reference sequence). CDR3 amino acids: CASKRFTAWNTEAFF. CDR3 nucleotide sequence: TGTGCCAGTAAGAGGTTTACAGCGTGGAACACTGAAGCTTTCTTT.

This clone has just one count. CDR3 coding DNA: TGTGCCAGCAGCTTAGGCCGGGGGGGATTCTACGAGCAGTACTTC. Translation gives CASSLGRGGFYEQYF. The V and J genes are TRBV7-9 and TRBJ2-7; the match to TRBD2 covers 8 bases. The J segment lost 3 bases and the V segment lost 1 base, leaving 5 bases of the junction unmatched. CDR1 SEHNR and CDR2 FQNEAQ come from the germline V gene (reference sequence). This CDR3 comprises 15 residues. The complete variable domain, with remaining parts taken from reference TRBV7-9 and TRBJ2-7, reads DTGVSQNPRHKITKRGQNVTFRCDPISEHNRLYWYRQTLGQGPEFLTYFQNEAQLEKSRLLSDRFSAERPKGSFSTLEIQRTEQGDSAMYLCASSLGRGGFYEQYFGPGTRLTVT.

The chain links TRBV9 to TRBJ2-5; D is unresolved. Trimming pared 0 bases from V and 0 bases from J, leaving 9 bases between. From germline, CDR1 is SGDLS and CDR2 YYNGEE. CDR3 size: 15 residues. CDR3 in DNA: TGTGCCAGCAGCGTAGTAGGGTCAGACCAAGAGACCCAGTACTTC. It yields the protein CASSVVGSDQETQYF.

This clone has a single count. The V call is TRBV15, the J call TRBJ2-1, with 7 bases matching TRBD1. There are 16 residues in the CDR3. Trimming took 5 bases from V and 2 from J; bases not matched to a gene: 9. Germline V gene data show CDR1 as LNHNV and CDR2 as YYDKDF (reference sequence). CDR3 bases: TGTGCCACCAGCGGTACGACAGGGTTCACCTACAATGAGCAGTTCTTC. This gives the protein CATSGTTGFTYNEQFF. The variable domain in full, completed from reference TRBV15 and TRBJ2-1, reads DAMVIQNPRYQVTQFGKPVTLSCSQTLNHNVMYWYQQKSSQAPKLLFHYYDKDFNNEADTPDNFQSRRPNTSFCFLDIRSPGLGDTAMYLCATSGTTGFTYNEQFFGPGTRLTVL.

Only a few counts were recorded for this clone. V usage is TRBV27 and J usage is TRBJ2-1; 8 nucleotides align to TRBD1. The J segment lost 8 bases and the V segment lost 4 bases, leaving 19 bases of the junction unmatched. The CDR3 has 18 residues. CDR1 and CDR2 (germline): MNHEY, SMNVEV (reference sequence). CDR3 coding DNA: TGTGCCAGCAGTTCCCTCTTTAAGAGGCAGGGGGCGCGCGATGAGCAGTTCTTC. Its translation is CASSSLFKRQGARDEQFF.

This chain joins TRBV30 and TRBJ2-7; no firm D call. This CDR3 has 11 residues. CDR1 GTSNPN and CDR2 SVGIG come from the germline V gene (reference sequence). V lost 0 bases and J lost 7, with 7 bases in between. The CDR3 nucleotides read TGTGCCTGGAGTGTGGGAAATGAGCAGTACTTC. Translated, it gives CAWSVGNEQYF.

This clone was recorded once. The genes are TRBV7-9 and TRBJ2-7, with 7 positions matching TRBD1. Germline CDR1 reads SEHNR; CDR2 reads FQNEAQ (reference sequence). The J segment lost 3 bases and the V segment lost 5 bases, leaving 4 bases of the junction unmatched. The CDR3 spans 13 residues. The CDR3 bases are TGTGCCAGCAGCGCCGGGACAGACTACGAGCAGTACTTC. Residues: CASSAGTDYEQYF.

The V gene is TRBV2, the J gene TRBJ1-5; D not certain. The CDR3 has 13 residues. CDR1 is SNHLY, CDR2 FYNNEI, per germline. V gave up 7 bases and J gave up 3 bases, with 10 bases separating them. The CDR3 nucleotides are TGTGCCAGCAACAACCTGTACAATCAGCCCCAGCATTTT. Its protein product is CASNNLYNQPQHF.

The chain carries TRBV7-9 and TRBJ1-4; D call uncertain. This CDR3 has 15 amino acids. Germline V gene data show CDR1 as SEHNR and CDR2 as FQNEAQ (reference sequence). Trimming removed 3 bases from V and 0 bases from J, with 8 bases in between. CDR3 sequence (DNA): TGTGCCAGCAGCTTTTGGCAGGCAACTAATGAAAAACTGTTTTTT. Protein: CASSFWQATNEKLFF.

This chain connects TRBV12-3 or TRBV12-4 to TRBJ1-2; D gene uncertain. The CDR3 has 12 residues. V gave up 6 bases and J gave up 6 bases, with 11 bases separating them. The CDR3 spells CASRTDADGYTF. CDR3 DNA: TGTGCCAGCAGAACGGACGCAGATGGCTACACCTTC.

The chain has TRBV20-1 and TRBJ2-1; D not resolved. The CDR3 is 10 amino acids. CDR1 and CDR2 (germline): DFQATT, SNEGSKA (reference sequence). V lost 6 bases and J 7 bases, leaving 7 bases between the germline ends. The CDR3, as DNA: TGCAGTGCCCCCGGAAATGAGCAGTTCTTC. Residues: CSAPGNEQFF.

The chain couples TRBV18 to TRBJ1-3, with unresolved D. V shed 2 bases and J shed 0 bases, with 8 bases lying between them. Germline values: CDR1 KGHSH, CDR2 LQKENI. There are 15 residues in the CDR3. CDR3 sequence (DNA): TGTGCCAGCTCACCATTTGAGGTCTCTGGAAACACCATATATTTT. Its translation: CASSPFEVSGNTIYF.

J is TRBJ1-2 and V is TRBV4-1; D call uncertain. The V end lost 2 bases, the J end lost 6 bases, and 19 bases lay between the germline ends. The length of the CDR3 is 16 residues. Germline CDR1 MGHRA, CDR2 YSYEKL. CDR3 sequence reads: CASSQFPREEANGYTF. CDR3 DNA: TGCGCCAGCAGCCAATTCCCTCGGGAGGAAGCAAATGGCTACACCTTC.

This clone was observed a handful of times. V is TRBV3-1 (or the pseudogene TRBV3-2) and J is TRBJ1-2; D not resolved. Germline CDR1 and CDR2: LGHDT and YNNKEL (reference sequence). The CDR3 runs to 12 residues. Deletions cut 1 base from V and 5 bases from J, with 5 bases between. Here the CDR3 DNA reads TGTGCCAGCAGCCAAGGTCAATATGGCTACACCTTC. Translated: CASSQGQYGYTF.

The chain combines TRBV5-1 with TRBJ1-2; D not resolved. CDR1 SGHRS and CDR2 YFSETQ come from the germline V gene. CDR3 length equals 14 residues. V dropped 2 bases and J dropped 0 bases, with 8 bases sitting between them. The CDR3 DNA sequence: TGCGCCAGCAGCTTTTTCGAAGCTAACTATGGCTACACCTTC. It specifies CASSFFEANYGYTF. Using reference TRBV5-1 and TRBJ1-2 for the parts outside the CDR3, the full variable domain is KAGVTQTPRYLIKTRGQQVTLSCSPISGHRSVSWYQQTPGQGLQFLFEYFSETQRNKGNFPGRFSGRQFSNSRSEMNVSTLELGDSALYLCASSFFEANYGYTFGSGTRLTVV.

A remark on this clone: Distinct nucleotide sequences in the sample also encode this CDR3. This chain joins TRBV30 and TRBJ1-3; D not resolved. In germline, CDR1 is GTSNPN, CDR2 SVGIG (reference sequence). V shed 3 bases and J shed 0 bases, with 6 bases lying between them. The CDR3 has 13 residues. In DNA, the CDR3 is TGTGCCTGGAGCCGGAGCTCTGGAAACACCATATATTTT. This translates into CAWSRSSGNTIYF.

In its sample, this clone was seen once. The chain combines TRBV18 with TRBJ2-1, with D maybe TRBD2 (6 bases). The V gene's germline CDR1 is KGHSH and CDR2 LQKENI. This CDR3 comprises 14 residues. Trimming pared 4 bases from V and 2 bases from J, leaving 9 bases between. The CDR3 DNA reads TGTGCCAGCTCACGCGGGACCCCCTACAATGAGCAGTTCTTC. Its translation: CASSRGTPYNEQFF.

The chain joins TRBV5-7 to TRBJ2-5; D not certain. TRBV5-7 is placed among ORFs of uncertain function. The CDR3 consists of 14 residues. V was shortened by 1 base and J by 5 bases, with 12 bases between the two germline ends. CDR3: CASSLMVGRETQYF. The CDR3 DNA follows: TGTGCCAGCAGCTTGATGGTGGGAAGGGAGACCCAGTACTTC.

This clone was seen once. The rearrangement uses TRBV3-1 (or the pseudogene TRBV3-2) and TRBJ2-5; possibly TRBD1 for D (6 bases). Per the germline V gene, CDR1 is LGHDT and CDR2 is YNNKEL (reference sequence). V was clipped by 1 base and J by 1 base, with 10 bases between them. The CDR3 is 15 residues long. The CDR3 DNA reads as TGTGCCAGCAGCCAAGCGTACAGGGTCCAAGAGACCCAGTACTTC. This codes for CASSQAYRVQETQYF.

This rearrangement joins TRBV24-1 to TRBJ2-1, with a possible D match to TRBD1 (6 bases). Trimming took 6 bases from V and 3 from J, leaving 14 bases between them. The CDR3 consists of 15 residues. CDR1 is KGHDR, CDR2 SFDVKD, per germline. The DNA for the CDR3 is TGTGCCACCAGTCTTCGAGGGGGATTCTACAATGAGCAGTTCTTC. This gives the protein CATSLRGGFYNEQFF.

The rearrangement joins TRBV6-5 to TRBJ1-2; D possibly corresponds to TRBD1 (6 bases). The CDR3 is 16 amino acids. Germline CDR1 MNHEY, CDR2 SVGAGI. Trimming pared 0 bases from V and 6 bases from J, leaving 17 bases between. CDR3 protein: CASSYSFGQFVHGYTF. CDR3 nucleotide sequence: TGTGCCAGCAGTTACTCCTTCGGACAGTTTGTACATGGCTACACCTTC.

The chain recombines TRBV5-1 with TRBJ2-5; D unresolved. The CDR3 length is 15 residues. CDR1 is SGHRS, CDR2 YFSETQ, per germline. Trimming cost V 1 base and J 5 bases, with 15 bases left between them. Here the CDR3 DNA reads TGCGCCAGCAGCTTGTCCACCGGGCTCCGGGAGACCCAGTACTTC. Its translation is CASSLSTGLRETQYF.

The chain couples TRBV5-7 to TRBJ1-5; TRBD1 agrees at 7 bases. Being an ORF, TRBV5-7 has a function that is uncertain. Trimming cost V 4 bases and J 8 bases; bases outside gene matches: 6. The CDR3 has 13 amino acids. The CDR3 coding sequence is TGTGCCAGCAGCCAATACAGGGGTGAGCCCCAGCATTTT. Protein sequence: CASSQYRGEPQHF.

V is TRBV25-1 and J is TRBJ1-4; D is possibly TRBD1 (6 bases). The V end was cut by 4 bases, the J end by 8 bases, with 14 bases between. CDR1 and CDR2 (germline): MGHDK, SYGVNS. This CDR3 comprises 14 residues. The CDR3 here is CASSASRTVEKLFF. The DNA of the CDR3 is TGTGCCAGCAGTGCGTCCCGGACAGTCGAAAAACTGTTTTTT.